This record concerns one T cell receptor (beta chain) sequence. The authors' processing: Using reference gene primer amplification, nucleated cell counts were estimated. TCRdb keeps only in-frame clones here, not all; method: immunoSEQ multiplex PCR. V and J calls plus clone size are reproduced from that table; the DNA served to infer D and trimming. The data show more than 95,000 clones, roughly 79% seen once. The source of the sample is a study of blood T cell repertoires in COVID-19. Study information: PBMCs, B-cell-depleted T cells, or T cells provided the cDNA or gDNA that made up the material.

V lost 4 bases to trimming and J lost 1 base, with 10 bases between them. Germline loops: CDR1 SGHRS, CDR2 YFSETQ. This CDR3 is built from 14 residues. The chain has TRBV5-1 and TRBJ2-3; a weak D match, TRBD1 (6 bases). The source is a man between 70 and 80 years old with active or convalescent COVID-19. The sample comprised peripheral blood. CDR3 residues: CASSGGQRTDTQYF. CDR3 nucleotide sequence: TGCGCCAGCAGCGGAGGACAGCGCACAGATACGCAGTATTTT.